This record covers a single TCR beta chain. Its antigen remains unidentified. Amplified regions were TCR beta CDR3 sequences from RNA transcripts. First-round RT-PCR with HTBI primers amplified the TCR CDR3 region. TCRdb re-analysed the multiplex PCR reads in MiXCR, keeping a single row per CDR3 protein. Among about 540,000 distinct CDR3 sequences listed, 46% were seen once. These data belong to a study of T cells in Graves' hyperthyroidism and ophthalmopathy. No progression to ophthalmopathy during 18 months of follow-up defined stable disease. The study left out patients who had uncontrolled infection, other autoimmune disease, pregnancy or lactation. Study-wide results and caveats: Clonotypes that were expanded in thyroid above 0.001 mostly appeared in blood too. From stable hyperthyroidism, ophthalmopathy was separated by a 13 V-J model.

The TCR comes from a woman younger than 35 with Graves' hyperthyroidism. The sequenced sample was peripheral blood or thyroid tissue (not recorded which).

CDR3 DNA sequence: TGTGCCAGCAGCTCGGGACAGGGGAAGCAAACTGAAGCTTTCTTT. This gives the protein CASSSGQGKQTEAFF. This rearrangement joins TRBV9 to TRBJ1-1; TRBD1 matches at 10 bases. The CDR3 length is 15 residues. Looked up from germline, CDR1 is SGDLS and CDR2 is YYNGEE. V trimming: 4 bases; J trimming: 5 bases; junction bases outside the gene matches: 8.